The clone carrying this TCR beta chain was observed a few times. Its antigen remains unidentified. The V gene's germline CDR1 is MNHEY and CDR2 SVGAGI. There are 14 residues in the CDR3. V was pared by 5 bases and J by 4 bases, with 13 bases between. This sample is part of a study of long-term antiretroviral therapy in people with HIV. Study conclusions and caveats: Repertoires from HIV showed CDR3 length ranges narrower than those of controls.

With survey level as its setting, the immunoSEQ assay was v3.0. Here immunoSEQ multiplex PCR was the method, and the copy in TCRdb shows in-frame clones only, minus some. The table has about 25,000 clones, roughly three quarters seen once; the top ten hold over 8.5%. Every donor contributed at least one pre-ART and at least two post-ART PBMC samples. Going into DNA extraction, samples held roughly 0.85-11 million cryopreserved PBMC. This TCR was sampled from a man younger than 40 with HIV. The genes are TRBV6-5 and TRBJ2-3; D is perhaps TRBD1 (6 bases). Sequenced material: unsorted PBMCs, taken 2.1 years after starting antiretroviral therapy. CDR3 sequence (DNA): TGTGCCAGCAGTGGACAGATGGACCCAGATACGCAGTATTTT. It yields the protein CASSGQMDPDTQYF.